This TCR beta chain was observed in a study of T cell responses to AZD1222 COVID-19 vaccine listed by TCRdb under 2021. Broadly, across the study: TCR sequencing was performed for more than 230 trial participants, of whom 200 to 220 were given two doses of AZD1222 and roughly 25 were given two doses of MenACWY control vaccine. Trial participants were enrolled by age into 18-55, 56-69 and 70-plus year subgroups, with roughly 150, 30 and 60 TCR-sequenced participants respectively.

Comment on this clone: There is no known antigen for this receptor. The sample holds no much larger clone one base away, and base qualities are not on file.

The CDR3 regions of human TCRbeta chains were subjected to immunosequencing. The original methods were these. TCRs in the repertoires were compared against a reference library of SARS-CoV-2-specific TCRs that had been generated with the MIRA antigen-specificity platform. Breadth was defined as the fraction of unique TCRs that were SARS-CoV-2-associated. Depth was defined as the fraction of total T cells that were SARS-CoV-2-associated. Using the MIRA data, each spike-specific TCR was assigned both to the spike region to which the TCR was reactive and to a CD4 or CD8 class. Log10-transformed breadth and depth values were compared by one-way ANOVA with Sidak's multiple comparisons tests. TCRdb provides this immuneACCESS table in a form limited to in-frame rearrangements. Some clones are lacking; in checked studies, under half of them reflect an unresolved V gene, and why the rest are absent is not known. V and J calls and clone size are those listed in that table; D and trimming were worked out from the DNA. This sample gives roughly 100,000 clones in total; approximately 89% of them show up just once. The ten largest clones capture approximately 40% of the sample.

The time point label for this specimen denotes: about 28 days (+/-7) after the second vaccine dose. Because spike-specific TCR depth and breadth did not differ between the two schedules, AZD1222 recipients who got a second dose at roughly 4 weeks were pooled with those who got a second dose at roughly 12 weeks. The vaccinee samples were drawn from two UK trials, COV001 and COV002, one of which was a single-blind randomized controlled phase 2/3 trial testing AZD1222 (ChAdOx1 nCoV-19) in healthy adults. For TCRbeta chain sequencing, PBMC samples from trial participants were taken at day 0 and at day 28 after the second dose. V is reduced by 6 bases and J by 3 bases, leaving a spacing of 8 bases between them. The germline V gene specifies MDHEN as CDR1 and SYDVKM as CDR2. Including cysteine and phenylalanine, the CDR3 has 13 amino acids. Only the CDR3 DNA is retained, 39 bases long and in frame from the first base.

What the research found in general, with its limitations: The 56-69-year group was small, and its depth increase did not reach significance, likely because of low power. CD4 TCRs associated with the vaccine covered the entire spike protein, and the dominant responses were in regions 160-218 and 743-854. Participants were mostly white British, with more females than males. The authors suggested clonal diversity may have been underestimated. After two AZD1222 doses, both the breadth and the depth of spike-specific TCRs were significantly higher than at day 0 and than in MenACWY recipients. Conclusions about previously exposed vaccinees are limited because only six or seven AZD1222 recipients were SARS-CoV-2 seropositive at baseline. Because no day 14 peak-response samples were available, repertoires were characterized only after the peak T cell response. Epitopes outside the regions mutated in the B.1.351 and B.1.1.7 variants were reportedly recognized by nearly half of the unique spike-specific TCRs.

This receptor was identified in an adult who received the AZD1222 COVID-19 vaccine. Recombination joined TRBV28 with TRBJ2-2, with no D gene named confidently. The sample in question was peripheral blood, obtained 28 days after the second AZD1222 dose. The CDR3 in this case is CASSTYYTGELFF. The DNA reads as follows: TGTGCCAGCAGCACCTATTACACCGGGGAGCTGTTTTTT.